This T cell receptor beta chain was captured by sequencing in a study of blood T cell repertoires in COVID-19. Generated by immunoSEQ multiplex PCR, the TCRdb table keeps only in-frame clones and is missing some. The sample lists a few hundred thousand clones; roughly 85% were seen once. Germline CDR1 DFQATT, CDR2 SNEGSKA (reference sequence). Between the trimmed V and J ends, which lost 3 bases and 4 bases, there was a span of 12 bases. The CDR3 sequence is 13 residues long. The sequencing sample was made of peripheral blood. The chain is built from TRBV20-1 and TRBJ2-5, with unresolved D. The receptor's source is a woman aged 18-35 years with acute or convalescent COVID-19. The CDR3, as DNA: TGCAGTGCTAGTTCCTTCTGGCCAGAGACCCAGTACTTC. Translating it yields CSASSFWPETQYF.